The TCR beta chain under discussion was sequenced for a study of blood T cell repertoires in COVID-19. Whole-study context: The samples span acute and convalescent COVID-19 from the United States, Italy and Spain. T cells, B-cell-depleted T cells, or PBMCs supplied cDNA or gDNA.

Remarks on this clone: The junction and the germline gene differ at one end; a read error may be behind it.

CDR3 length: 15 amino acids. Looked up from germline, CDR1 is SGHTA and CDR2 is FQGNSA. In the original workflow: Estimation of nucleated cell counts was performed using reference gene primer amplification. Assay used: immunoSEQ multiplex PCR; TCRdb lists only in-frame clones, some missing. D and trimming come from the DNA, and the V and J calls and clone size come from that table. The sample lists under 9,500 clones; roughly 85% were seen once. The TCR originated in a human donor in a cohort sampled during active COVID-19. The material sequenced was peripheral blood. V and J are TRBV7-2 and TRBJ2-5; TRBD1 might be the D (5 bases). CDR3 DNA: TGTGCCAGCAGTTTAGGGTCGACAGACCAAGAGACCCAGTACTTC. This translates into CASSLGSTDQETQYF.